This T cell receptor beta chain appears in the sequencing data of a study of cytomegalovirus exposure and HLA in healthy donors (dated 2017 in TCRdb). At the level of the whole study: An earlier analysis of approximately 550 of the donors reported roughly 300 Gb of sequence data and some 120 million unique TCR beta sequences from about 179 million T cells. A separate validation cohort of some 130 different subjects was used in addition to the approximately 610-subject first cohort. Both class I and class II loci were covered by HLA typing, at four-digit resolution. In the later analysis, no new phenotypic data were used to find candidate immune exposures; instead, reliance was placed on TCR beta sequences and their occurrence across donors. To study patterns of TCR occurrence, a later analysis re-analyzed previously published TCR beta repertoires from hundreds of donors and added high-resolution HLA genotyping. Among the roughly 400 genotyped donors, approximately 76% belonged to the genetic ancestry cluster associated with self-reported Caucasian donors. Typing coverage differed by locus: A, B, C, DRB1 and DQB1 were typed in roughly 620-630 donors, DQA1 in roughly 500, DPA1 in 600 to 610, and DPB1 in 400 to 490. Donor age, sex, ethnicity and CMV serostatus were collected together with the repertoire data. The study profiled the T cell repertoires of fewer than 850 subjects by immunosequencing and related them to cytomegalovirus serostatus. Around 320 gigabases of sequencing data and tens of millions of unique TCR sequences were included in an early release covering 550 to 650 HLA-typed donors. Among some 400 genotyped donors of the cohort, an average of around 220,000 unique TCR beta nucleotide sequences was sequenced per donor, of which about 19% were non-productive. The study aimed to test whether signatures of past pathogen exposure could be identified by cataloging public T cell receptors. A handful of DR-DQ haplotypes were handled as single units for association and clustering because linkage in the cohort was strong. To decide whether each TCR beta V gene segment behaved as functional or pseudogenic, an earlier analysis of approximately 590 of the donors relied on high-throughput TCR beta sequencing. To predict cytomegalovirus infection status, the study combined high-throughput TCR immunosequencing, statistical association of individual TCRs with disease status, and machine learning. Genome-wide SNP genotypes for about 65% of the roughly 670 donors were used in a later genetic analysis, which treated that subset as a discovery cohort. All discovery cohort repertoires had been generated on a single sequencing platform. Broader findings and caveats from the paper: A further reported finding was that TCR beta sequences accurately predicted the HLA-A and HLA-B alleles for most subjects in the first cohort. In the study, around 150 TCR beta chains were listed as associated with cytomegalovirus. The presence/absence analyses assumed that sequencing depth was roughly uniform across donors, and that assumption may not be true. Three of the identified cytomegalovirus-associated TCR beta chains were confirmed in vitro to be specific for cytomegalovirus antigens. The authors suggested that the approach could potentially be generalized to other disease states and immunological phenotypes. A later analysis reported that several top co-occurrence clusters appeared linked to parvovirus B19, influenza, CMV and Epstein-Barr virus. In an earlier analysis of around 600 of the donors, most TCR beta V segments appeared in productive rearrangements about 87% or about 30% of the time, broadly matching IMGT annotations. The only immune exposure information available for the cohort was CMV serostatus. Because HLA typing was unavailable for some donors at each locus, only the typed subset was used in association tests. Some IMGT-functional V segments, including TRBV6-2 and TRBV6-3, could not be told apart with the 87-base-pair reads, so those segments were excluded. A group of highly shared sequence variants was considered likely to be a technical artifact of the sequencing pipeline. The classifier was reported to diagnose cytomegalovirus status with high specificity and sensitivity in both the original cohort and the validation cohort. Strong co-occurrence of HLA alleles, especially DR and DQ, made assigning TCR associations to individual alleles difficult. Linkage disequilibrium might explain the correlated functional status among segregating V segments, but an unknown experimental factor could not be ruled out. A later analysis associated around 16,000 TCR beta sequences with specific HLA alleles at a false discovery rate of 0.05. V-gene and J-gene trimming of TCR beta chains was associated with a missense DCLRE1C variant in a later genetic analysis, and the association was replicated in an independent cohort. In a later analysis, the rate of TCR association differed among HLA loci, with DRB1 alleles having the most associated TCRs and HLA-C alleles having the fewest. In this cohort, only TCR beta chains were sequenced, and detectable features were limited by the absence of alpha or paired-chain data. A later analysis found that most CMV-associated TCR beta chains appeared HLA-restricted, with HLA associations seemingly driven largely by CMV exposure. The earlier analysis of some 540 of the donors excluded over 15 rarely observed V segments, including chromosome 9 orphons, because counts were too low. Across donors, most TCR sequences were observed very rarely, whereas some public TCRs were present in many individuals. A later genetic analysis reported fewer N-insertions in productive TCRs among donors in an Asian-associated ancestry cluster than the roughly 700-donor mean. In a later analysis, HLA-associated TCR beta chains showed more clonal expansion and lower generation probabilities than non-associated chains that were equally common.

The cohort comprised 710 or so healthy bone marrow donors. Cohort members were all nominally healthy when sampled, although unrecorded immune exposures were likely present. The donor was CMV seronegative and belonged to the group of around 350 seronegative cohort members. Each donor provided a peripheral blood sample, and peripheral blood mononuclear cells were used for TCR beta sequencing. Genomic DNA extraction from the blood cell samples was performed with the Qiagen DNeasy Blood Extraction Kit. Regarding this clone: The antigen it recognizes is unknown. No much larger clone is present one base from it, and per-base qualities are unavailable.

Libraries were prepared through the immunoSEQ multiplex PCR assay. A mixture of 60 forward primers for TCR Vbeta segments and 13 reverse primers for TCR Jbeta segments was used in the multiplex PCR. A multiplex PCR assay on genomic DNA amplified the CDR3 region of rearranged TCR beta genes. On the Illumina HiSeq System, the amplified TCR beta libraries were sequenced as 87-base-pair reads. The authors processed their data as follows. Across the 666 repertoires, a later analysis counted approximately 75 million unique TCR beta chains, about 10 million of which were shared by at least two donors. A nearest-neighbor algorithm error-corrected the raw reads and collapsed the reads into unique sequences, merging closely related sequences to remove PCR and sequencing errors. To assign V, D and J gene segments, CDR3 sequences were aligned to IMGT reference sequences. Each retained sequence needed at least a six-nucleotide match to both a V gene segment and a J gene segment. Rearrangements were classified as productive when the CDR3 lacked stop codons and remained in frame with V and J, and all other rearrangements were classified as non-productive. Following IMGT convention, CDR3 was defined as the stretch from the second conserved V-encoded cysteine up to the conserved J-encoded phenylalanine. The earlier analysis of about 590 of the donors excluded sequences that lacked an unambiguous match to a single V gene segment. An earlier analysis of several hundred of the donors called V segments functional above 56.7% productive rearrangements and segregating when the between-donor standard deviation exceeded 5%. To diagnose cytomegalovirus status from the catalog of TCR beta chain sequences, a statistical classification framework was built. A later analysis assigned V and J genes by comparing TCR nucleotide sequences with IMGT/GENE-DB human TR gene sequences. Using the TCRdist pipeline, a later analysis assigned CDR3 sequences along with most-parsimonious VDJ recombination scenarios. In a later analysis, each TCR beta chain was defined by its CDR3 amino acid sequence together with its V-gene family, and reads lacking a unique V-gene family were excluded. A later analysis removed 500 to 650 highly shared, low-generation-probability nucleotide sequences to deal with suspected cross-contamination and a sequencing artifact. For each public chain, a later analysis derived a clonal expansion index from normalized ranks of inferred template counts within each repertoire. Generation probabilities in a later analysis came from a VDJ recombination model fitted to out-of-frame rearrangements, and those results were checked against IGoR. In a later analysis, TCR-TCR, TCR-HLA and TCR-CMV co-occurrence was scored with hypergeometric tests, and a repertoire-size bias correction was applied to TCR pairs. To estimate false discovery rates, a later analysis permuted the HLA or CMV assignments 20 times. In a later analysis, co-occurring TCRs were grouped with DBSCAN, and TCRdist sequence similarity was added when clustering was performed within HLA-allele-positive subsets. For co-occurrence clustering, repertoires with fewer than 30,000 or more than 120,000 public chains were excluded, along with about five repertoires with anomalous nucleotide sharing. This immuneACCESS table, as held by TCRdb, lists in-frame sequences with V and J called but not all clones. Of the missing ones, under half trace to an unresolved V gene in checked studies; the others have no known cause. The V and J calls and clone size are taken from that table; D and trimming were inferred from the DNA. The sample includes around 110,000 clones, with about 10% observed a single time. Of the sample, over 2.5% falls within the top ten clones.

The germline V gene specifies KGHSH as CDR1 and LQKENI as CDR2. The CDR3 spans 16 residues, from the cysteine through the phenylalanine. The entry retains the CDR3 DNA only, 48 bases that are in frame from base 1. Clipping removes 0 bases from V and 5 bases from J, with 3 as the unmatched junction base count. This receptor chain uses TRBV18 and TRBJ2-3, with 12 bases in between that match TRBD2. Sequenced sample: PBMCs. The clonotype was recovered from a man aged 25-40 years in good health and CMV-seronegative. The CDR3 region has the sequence CASSPPRLAGVDTQYF. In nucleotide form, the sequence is TGTGCCAGCTCACCACCGCGACTAGCGGGAGTAGATACGCAGTATTTT.